This TCR beta chain was observed in a study of CD8+CD57+ T cells in acquired aplastic anemia. V gave up 10 bases and J gave up 1 base; unmatched junction bases: 6. The CDR3 sequence is 13 residues long. Germline V gene lookup returns CDR1 MGHDK and CDR2 SYGVNS. Investigators profiled TCR beta VDJ and CDR3 from genomic DNA template. Each CDR3 protein gets one entry after TCRdb re-called the reads with MiXCR. The data show some 82,000 distinct CDR3 sequences, under 50% seen once. The rearrangement uses TRBV25-1 and TRBJ1-1, with TRBD1 matching over 7 bases. The specimen sequenced was sorted CD4+, CD8+, or CD8+CD57+ T cells (not recorded which) from PBMCs. This sequence originates from a human donor in good health, serving as a control. The DNA of the CDR3 is TGTGCCACCATGGGACAGACGAACACTGAAGCTTTCTTT. It encodes CATMGQTNTEAFF. The full variable domain, rest sourced from reference TRBV25-1 and TRBJ1-1, is EADIYQTPRYLVIGTGKKITLECSQTMGHDKMYWYQQDPGMELHLIHYSYGVNSTEKGDLSSESTVSRIRTEHFPLTLESARPSHTSQYLCATMGQTNTEAFFGQGTRLTVV.